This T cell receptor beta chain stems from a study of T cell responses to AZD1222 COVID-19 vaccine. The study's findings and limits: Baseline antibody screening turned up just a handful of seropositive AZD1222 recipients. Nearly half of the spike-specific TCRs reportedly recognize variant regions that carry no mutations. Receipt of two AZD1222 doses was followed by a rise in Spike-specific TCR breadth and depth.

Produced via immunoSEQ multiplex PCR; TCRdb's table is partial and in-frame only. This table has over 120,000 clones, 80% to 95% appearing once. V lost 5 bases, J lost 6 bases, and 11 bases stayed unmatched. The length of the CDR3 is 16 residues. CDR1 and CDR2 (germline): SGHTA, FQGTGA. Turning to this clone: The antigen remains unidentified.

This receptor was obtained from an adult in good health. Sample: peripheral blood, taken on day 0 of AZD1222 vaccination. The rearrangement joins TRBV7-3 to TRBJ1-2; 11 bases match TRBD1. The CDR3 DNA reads TGTGCCAGCAGCCCCGGACAGGGGGCTGGTAAGGATGGCTACACCTTC. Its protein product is CASSPGQGAGKDGYTF. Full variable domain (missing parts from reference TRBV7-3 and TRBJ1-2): GAGVSQTPSNKVTEKGKYVELRCDPISGHTALYWYRQSLGQGPEFLIYFQGTGAADDSGLPNDRFFAVRPEGSVSTLKIQRTERGDSAVYLCASSPGQGAGKDGYTFGSGTRLTVV.